The present TCR beta chain was sequenced within a study of T cell repertoires in cytomegalovirus infection. The V gene lost 2 bases and the J gene lost 8 bases, with 18 bases spanning the gap. The CDR3 loop spans 15 amino acids. CDR1 is MGHRA, CDR2 YSYEKL, per germline. This clonotype was detected only a few times. Its cognate antigen is unknown. Using its own MiXCR run on the reads, TCRdb lists one record per CDR3 protein. The sample holds roughly 120,000 distinct CDR3 sequences, over 30% seen once. The source is a human donor in good health (CMV status not recorded). Some clones in this sample may be carry-over from other donors' samples. Sample: CD8+ T cells from cultured PBMCs, taken from culture after CMV antigen stimulation. The rearrangement links TRBV4-1 to TRBJ1-2; D gene unclear. Here the CDR3 reads CASSQTLEGRRGYTF. DNA of the CDR3: TGCGCCAGCAGCCAAACTCTCGAAGGGCGACGGGGCTACACCTTC.